The source of this T cell receptor (beta chain) is a study of cytomegalovirus exposure and HLA in healthy donors. Study as a whole: Across almost 400 genotyped donors, 65% to 90% landed in the Caucasian-associated ancestry cluster. Study outcomes and limitations: An analysis was carried out at a later point. It showed that HLA-associated TCR beta chains were more clonally expanded than equally common non-associated chains. A prior analysis recorded that most TCR beta V segments were productive about 87% or about 30% of the time.

Researchers ran the PCR with 60 Vbeta and 13 Jbeta primers. The protocol was immunoSEQ multiplex PCR, while the TCRdb copy is restricted to in-frame clones and leaves out a portion. The table has about 91,000 clones, about 89% seen once. On this clone: What it binds is unknown.

Trimming removed 6 bases at V and 4 bases at J, with 15 bases between. Looked up from germline, CDR1 is SQVTM and CDR2 is ANQGSEA. CDR3 size: 13 residues. The clonotype originates from a man aged 25 to 40 in good health and CMV-seropositive. The sequencing input was PBMCs. This rearrangement joins TRBV29-1 to TRBJ1-1; perhaps TRBD1 as D (6 bases). CDR3 DNA: TGCAGCGTGACCACGAGGGGGATCACTGAAGCTTTCTTT. Residues: CSVTTRGITEAFF.